This T cell receptor beta chain was profiled in a study of cytomegalovirus exposure and HLA in healthy donors. The ends were cut back, 0 bases at V and 1 base at J, with 13 bases in the middle. From germline, CDR1 is PRHDT and CDR2 FYEKMQ (reference sequence). CDR3 length: 17 amino acids. 60 Vbeta and 13 Jbeta primers were used in PCR. Profiled with immunoSEQ multiplex PCR; TCRdb holds only in-frame clones, not every one. The data hold fewer than 200,000 clones, with 80% to 90% observed a single time. The specimen was PBMCs. The chain combines TRBV13 with TRBJ1-3; D is perhaps TRBD1 (5 bases). The TCR was taken from a man younger than 40 in good health and CMV-seropositive. The CDR3 DNA reads as TGTGCCAGCAGCTTAGGGGGACTTCAAGTTTCTGGAAACACCATATATTTT. Its protein is CASSLGGLQVSGNTIYF.